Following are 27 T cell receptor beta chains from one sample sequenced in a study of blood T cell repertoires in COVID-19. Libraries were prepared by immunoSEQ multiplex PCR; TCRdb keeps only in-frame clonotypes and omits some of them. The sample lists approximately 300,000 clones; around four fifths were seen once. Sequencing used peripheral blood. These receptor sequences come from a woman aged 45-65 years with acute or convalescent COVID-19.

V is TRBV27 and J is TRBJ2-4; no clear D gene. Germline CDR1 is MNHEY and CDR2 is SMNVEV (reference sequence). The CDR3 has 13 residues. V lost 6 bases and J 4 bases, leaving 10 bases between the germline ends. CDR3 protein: CASRRSGKNIQYF. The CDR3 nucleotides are TGTGCCAGCAGAAGGTCCGGGAAAAACATTCAGTACTTC.

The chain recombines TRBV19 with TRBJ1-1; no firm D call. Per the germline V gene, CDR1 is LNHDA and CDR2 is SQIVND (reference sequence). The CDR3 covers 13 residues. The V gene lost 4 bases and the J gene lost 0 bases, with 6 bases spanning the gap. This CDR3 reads CASSRTVNTEAFF. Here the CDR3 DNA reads TGTGCCAGTAGTAGAACGGTGAACACTGAAGCTTTCTTT. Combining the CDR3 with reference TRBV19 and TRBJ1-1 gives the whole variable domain DGGITQSPKYLFRKEGQNVTLSCEQNLNHDAMYWYRQDPGQGLRLIYYSQIVNDFQKGDIAEGYSVSREKKESFPLTVTSAQKNPTAFYLCASSRTVNTEAFFGQGTRLTVV.

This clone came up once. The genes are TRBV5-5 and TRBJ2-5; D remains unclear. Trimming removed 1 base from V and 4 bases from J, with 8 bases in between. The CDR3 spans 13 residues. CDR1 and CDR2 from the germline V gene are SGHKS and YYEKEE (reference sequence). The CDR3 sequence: CASSLLGLETQYF. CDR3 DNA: TGTGCCAGCAGCTTGCTCGGTTTAGAGACCCAGTACTTC.

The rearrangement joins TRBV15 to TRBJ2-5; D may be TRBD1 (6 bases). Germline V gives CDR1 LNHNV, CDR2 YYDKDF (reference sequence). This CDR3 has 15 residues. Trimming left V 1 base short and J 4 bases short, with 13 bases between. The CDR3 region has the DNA TGTGCCACCAGCAGAGGACAGGAAGGAAGAGAGACCCAGTACTTC. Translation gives CATSRGQEGRETQYF.

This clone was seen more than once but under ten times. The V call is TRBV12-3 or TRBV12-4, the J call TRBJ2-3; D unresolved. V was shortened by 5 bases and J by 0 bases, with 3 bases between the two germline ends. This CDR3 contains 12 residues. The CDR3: CASSQSTDTQYF. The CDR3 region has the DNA TGTGCCAGCAGTCAAAGCACAGATACGCAGTATTTT.

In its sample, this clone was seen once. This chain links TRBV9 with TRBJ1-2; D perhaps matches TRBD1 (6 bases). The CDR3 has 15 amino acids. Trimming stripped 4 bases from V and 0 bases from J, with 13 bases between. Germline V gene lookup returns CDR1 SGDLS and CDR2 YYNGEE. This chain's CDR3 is CASSFSRGANYGYTF. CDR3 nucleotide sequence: TGTGCCAGCAGCTTCAGCAGGGGAGCTAACTATGGCTACACCTTC.

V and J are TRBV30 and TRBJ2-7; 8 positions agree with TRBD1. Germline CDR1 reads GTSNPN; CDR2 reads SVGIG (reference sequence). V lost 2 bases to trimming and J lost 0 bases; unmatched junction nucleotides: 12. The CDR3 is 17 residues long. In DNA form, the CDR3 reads TGTGCCTGGAGTAAACCGACAGGGGCCGCAATCTCCTACGAGCAGTACGTC. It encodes CAWSKPTGAAISYEQYV.

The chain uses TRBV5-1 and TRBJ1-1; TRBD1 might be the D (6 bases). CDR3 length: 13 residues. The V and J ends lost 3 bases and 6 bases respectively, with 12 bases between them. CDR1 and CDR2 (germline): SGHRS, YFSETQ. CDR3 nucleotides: TGCGCCAGCAGCTCACAGGGTTTGGCTGAAGCTTTCTTT. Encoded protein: CASSSQGLAEAFF.

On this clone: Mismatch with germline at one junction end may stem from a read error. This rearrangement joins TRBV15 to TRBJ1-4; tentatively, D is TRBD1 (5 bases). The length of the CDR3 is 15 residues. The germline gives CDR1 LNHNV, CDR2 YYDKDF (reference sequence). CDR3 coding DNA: TGTACCACCAGCAGAGTCAGGGCAACTAATGAAAAACTGTTTTTT. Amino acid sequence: CTTSRVRATNEKLFF.

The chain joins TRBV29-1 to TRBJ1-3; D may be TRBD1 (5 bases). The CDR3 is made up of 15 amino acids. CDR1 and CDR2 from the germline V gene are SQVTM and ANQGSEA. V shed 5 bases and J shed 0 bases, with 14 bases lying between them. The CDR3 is CSVQTATISGNTIYF. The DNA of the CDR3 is TGCAGCGTTCAGACAGCAACCATCTCTGGAAACACCATATATTTT.

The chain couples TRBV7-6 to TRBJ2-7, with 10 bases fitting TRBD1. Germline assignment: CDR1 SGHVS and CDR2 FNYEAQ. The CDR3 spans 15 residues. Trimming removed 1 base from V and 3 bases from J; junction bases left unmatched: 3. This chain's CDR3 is CASSLVGTGDYEQYF. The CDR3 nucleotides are TGTGCCAGCAGCTTAGTGGGGACAGGGGACTACGAGCAGTACTTC.

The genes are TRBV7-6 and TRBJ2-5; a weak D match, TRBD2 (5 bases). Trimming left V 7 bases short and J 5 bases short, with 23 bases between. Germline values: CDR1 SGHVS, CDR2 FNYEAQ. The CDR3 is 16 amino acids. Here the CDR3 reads CASTSARERVGETQYF. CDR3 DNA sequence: TGTGCCAGCACCTCGGCCCGGGAAAGGGTCGGGGAGACCCAGTACTTC.

The CDR3 region has the DNA TGTGCCTGGCAGGAATCCTACGAGCAGTACTTC. It encodes CAWQESYEQYF. The chain couples TRBV30 to TRBJ2-7; D not resolved. CDR1 is GTSNPN, CDR2 SVGIG, per germline (reference sequence). V gave up 5 bases and J gave up 1 base, with 6 bases separating them. The CDR3 contains 11 residues.

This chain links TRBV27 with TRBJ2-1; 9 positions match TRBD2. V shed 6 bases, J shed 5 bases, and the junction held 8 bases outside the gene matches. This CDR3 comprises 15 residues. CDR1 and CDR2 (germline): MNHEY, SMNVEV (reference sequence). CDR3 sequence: CASSFAGGDNNEQFF. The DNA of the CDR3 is TGTGCCAGCAGCTTTGCGGGAGGGGATAACAATGAGCAGTTCTTC.

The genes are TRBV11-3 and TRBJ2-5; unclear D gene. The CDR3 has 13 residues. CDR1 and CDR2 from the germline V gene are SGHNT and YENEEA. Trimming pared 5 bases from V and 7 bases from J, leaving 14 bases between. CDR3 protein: CASSINYLRTQYF. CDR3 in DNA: TGTGCCAGCAGCATCAACTACCTCCGGACCCAGTACTTC.

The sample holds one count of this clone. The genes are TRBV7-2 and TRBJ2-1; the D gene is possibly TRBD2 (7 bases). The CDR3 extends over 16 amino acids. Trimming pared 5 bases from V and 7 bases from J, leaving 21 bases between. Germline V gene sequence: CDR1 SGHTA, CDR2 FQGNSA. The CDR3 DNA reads TGTGCCAGCAGCCCGCAGGGGAGCGGGATTGGAAATGAGCAGTTCTTC. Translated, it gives CASSPQGSGIGNEQFF.

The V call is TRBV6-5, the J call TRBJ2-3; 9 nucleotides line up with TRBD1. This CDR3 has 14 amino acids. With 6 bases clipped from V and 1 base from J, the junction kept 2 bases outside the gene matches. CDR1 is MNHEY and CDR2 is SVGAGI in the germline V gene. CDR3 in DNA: TGTGCCAGCAGCCGGGACAGGGGCACAGATACGCAGTATTTT. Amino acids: CASSRDRGTDTQYF.

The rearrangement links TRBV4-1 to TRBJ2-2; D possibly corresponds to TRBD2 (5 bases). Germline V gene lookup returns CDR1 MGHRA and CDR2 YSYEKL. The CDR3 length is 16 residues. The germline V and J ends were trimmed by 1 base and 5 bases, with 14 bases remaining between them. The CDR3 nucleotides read TGCGCCAGCAGCCAAGGGATGAGGTCGGGGACCGGGGAGCTGTTTTTT. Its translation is CASSQGMRSGTGELFF.

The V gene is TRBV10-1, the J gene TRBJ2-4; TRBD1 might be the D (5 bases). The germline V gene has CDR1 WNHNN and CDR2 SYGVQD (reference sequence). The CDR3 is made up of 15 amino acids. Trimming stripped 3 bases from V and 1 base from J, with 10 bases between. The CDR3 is CASSEGAVAKNIQYF. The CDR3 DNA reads TGCGCCAGCAGTGAAGGGGCCGTTGCCAAAAACATTCAGTACTTC.

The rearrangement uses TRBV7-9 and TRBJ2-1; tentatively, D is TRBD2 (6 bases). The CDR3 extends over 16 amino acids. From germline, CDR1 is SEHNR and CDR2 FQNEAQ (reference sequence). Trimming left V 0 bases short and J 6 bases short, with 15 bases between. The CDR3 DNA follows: TGTGCCAGCAGCTTAGCCCGGGACGCGGGATTCAATGAGCAGTTCTTC. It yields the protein CASSLARDAGFNEQFF.

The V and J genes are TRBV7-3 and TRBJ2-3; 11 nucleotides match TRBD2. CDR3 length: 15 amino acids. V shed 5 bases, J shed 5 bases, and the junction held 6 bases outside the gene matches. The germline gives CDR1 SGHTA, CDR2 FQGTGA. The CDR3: CASSVSGREGDTQYF. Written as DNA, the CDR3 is TGTGCCAGCAGCGTTAGCGGGAGGGAGGGAGATACGCAGTATTTT.

The CDR3 loop reads CAWSVTGYQPQHF. CDR3 in DNA: TGTGCCTGGAGTGTAACCGGGTATCAGCCCCAGCATTTT. V usage is TRBV30 and J usage is TRBJ1-5; the D is unclear. V lost 0 bases and J lost 5, with 8 bases in between. Germline V gene lookup returns CDR1 GTSNPN and CDR2 SVGIG (reference sequence). The CDR3 spans 13 residues.

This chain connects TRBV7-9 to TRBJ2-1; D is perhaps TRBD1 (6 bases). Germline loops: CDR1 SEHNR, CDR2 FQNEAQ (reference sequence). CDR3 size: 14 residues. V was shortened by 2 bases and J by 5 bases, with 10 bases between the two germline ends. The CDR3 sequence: CASSLQGNDNEQFF. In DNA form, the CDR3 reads TGTGCCAGCAGCTTACAGGGGAACGACAATGAGCAGTTCTTC.

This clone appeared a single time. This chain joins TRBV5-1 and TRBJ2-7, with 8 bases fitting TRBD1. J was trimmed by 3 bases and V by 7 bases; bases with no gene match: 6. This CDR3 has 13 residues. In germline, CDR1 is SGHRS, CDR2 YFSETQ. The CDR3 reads CASQGTGLYEQYF. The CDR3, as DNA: TGCGCCAGCCAGGGGACAGGACTCTACGAGCAGTACTTC.

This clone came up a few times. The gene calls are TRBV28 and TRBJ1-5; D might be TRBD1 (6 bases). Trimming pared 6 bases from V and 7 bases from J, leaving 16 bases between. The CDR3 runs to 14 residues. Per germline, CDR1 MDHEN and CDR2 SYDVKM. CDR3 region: CASSLPVGAQPQHF. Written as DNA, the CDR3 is TGTGCCAGCAGCCTCCCGGTGGGGGCCCAGCCCCAGCATTTT.

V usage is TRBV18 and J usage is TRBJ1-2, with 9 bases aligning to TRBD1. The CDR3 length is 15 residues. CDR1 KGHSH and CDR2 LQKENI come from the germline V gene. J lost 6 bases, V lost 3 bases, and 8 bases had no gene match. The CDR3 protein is CASSPNRQGVNGYTF. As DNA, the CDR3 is TGTGCCAGCTCACCCAATCGACAGGGGGTGAATGGCTACACCTTC.

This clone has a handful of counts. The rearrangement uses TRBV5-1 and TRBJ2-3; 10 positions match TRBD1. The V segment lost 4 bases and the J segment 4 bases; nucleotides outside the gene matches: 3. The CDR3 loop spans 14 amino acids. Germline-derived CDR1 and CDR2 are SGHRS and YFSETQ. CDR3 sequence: CASSIGQGADTQYF. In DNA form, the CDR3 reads TGCGCCAGCAGCATAGGACAGGGGGCAGATACGCAGTATTTT.